The clone carrying this T cell receptor beta chain was observed at least ten times. V gave up 5 bases and J gave up 3 bases; unmatched junction bases: 4. Germline V gene lookup returns CDR1 SEHNR and CDR2 FQNEAQ (reference sequence). The CDR3 has 14 residues. From roughly 0.45 ug total RNA, TCR beta cDNA was generated with a primer in the constant region. Sequencing libraries for TCR beta derived from three nested multiplex PCR rounds that used slightly modified ARM-PCR. It was with TRBV1-TRBV30 forward primers and a C-beta reverse primer that the first two PCR rounds were run, at roughly 10 cycles each. TCRdb fed the multiplex PCR reads into MiXCR, producing one record per CDR3 protein. The data show about 66,000 distinct CDR3 sequences, roughly 70% seen once. The sample originates from a study of tumor-infiltrating lymphocytes in primary liver carcinoma. For each extraction, RNA and DNA were obtained together from 20-30 mg of unsorted bulk tissue. Chronic HBV infection was present in the patients, who were treatment-naive.

This chain joins TRBV7-9 and TRBJ1-2; 9 bases fit TRBD1. What was sequenced was liver tumor tissue from sampling region 4. Documented subset: tumor region T4, right-lateral pole. The receptor comes from a middle-aged man with primary liver carcinoma and hepatitis B virus infection. The CDR3 sequence is CASSAGTGYYGYTF. The CDR3 DNA sequence: TGTGCCAGCAGCGCCGGGACAGGGTACTATGGCTACACCTTC. The full variable domain, in which reference TRBV7-9 and TRBJ1-2 provide the parts outside the CDR3, is DTGVSQNPRHKITKRGQNVTFRCDPISEHNRLYWYRQTLGQGPEFLTYFQNEAQLEKSRLLSDRFSAERPKGSFSTLEIQRTEQGDSAMYLCASSAGTGYYGYTFGSGTRLTVV.